The present TCR beta chain was sequenced within a study of response to subunit inactivated influenza vaccine. TCRdb re-derived calls from the RT-PCR reads in MiXCR, one entry per CDR3 protein. The sample consists of a few hundred thousand distinct CDR3 sequences, around 15% of them appearing once. In germline, CDR1 is LGHNA, CDR2 YSLEER. The CDR3 has 12 residues. The V and J ends lost 5 bases and 7 bases respectively, with 11 bases between them. With respect to this clonotype: What it binds is unknown.

The study, taken as a whole, reports: Every seasonal influenza vaccination brings in few new T cells, the authors suggested.

The source is a man between 45 and 60 years old who received an inactivated influenza vaccine. Sequencing was performed on PBMCs from blood, taken 11 to 12 days after vaccination. The rearrangement uses TRBV4-3 and TRBJ2-5; D not certain. The CDR3 reads CASSSPVGTQYF. CDR3 coding DNA: TGCGCCAGCAGCTCTCCTGTGGGGACCCAGTACTTC.